These T cell receptor beta chains were read from a single sample in a study of CD8+ T cells in alopecia areata. The repertoire was sequenced with immunoSEQ multiplex PCR; TCRdb's copy has only in-frame clones and lacks some. The table records fewer than 110,000 clones, about 60% of them present only once. The sample consisted of CD8+ T cells sorted from blood, taken between weeks 55 and 65, from a patient treated with tofacitinib. The source of these receptors is a human donor with alopecia areata. CDR3s include the opening cysteine and the closing phenylalanine or tryptophan. Only part of the rows carry a size: once, few, many, or a class if the clone is expanded.

clone size,CDR3 length,V gene,CDR3 protein
NA,14,TRBV4-1,CASSQVRENTEAFF
few,17,TRBV5-1,CASSLGGTPGGDYGYTF
few,15,TRBV14,CASSQDRVRGAEQYF
NA,15,TRBV11-2,CASSPGGGYSYEQYF
once,15,TRBV7-8,CASSLIEGMNTEAFF
NA,18,TRBV4-1,CASSQVPGRGALNTEAFF
NA,16,TRBV10-2,CASSETRGIVGYGYTF
few,11,TRBV12-5,CASGQSDTQYF
few,19,TRBV30,CAWSVILEQDRAMNTEAFF
NA,13,TRBV15,CATSRDSNSPLHF
NA,15,TRBV19,CASSAATHSYNEQFF
NA,13,TRBV12-5,CASGSGVGYGYTF
few,14,TRBV12-5,CASVSGTSSYEQYF
NA,18,TRBV11-1,CASSPPYDDRFLNTEAFF
NA,13,TRBV29-1,CSVGDRGLYEQYF
NA,13,TRBV7-6,CASSLGGGAEAFF
once,14,TRBV5-6,CASLLAGYTGELFF